Following are 21 T cell receptor beta chains from one sample sequenced in a study of sequential checkpoint blockade in melanoma. TCRdb's table, derived via immunoSEQ multiplex PCR, lists solely in-frame clones and lacks some. The sample holds about 6,800 clones, roughly 30% seen once. Treatment of the sample: randomized to nivolumab then ipilimumab (arm A) or the reverse (arm B). This specimen was tumor tissue (inferred from file names), taken from a patient given nivolumab and ipilimumab in sequence. The receptor set was obtained from a human donor with melanoma.

This clone was picked up many times. This chain links TRBV6-8 with TRBJ2-5, with 12 bases fitting TRBD2. The junction had 9 bases not matched to a gene; V was cut back by 4 bases and J by 0 bases. This CDR3 spans 18 amino acids. Germline V gene data show CDR1 as MNHGY and CDR2 as SAAAGT. CDR3 amino acids: CASSSLGLAGQYQETQYF. For the CDR3, the DNA is TGTGCCAGCAGTTCCCTAGGACTAGCGGGACAGTACCAAGAGACCCAGTACTTC.

The table lists this clone with a few counts. The chain joins TRBV6-8 to TRBJ2-3; perhaps TRBD1 as D (10 bases). Germline values: CDR1 MNHGY, CDR2 SAAAGT. The CDR3 runs to 19 residues. V was clipped by 4 bases and J by 2 bases, with 25 bases between them. CDR3 coding DNA: TGTGCCAGCAGTTCCAAGACAGGGGGCCTAGCGGGGCCCACAGATACGCAGTATTTT. It codes for CASSSKTGGLAGPTDTQYF.

This clone was observed a few times. The rearrangement joins TRBV9 to TRBJ2-3; no firm D call. Trimming removed 5 bases from V and 2 bases from J, with 9 bases in between. The CDR3 covers 13 residues. Germline-derived CDR1 and CDR2 are SGDLS and YYNGEE. CDR3 loop: CASSVLITDTQYF. DNA for the CDR3: TGTGCCAGCAGTGTCCTTATCACAGATACGCAGTATTTT.

This clone has just one count. The genes are TRBV18 and TRBJ1-2; 9 bases are a match to TRBD1. The CDR3 length is 16 residues. CDR1 and CDR2 from the germline V gene are KGHSH and LQKENI. Trimming took 5 bases from V and 1 from J; bases not matched to a gene: 8. The CDR3 loop reads CASSTTGTGFNYGYTF. As DNA, the CDR3 is TGTGCCAGCTCAACAACCGGGACAGGGTTTAACTATGGCTACACCTTC.

This clone was seen a few times. The chain combines TRBV9 with TRBJ1-5; 7 nucleotides match TRBD1. The CDR3 consists of 14 residues. The V and J ends lost 5 bases and 6 bases, in that order; junction bases with no gene match: 8. CDR1 and CDR2 from the germline V gene are SGDLS and YYNGEE. CDR3 in DNA: TGTGCCAGCAGTAAGACAGGGCGGGGTCAGCCCCAGCATTTT. This encodes CASSKTGRGQPQHF.

This sequence joins TRBV28 and TRBJ1-2; the D is unclear. Germline loops: CDR1 MDHEN, CDR2 SYDVKM. The V end was cut by 2 bases, the J end by 8 bases, with 9 bases between. The CDR3 is made up of 12 amino acids. The CDR3 sequence is CASSLKGIGYTF. The CDR3 nucleotides read TGTGCCAGCAGTTTAAAGGGTATAGGCTACACCTTC.

This clone was found once. The genes are TRBV19 and TRBJ2-7; D might be TRBD1 or TRBD2, each matching 5 bases. The germline CDR1 and CDR2 sequences are LNHDA and SQIVND (reference sequence). This CDR3 has 13 residues. V lost 4 bases and J 6 bases, leaving 13 bases between the germline ends. CDR3 protein: CASSTPGTREQYF. DNA for the CDR3: TGTGCCAGTAGTACGCCGGGGACCCGCGAGCAGTACTTC.

This clone occurred a few times. The chain has TRBV6-8 and TRBJ1-5, with TRBD1 matching 7 bases. The germline V gene has CDR1 MNHGY and CDR2 SAAAGT. V lost 5 bases, J lost 7 bases, and 8 bases stayed unmatched. The CDR3 has 14 amino acids. In DNA form, the CDR3 reads TGTGCCAGCAGTGCCCAGACAGGGCGGCAGCCCCAGCATTTT. Translated: CASSAQTGRQPQHF.

V and J are TRBV6-8 and TRBJ2-7; TRBD2 aligns across 7 bases. CDR3 length: 15 amino acids. Germline V gives CDR1 MNHGY, CDR2 SAAAGT. Unmatched junction bases numbered 10, after V lost 6 bases and J lost 2 bases. The CDR3 is CASSRYEGGAYEQYF. The DNA of the CDR3 is TGTGCCAGCAGCCGTTACGAGGGAGGGGCCTACGAGCAGTACTTC.

On this clone: Compared with germline, one end of the junction differs, possibly owing to a read error. V is TRBV7-6 and J is TRBJ2-7; 8 bases match TRBD1. Germline values: CDR1 SGHVS, CDR2 FNYEAQ. The CDR3 length is 14 residues. In DNA, the CDR3 is TGTGCTAGCAGCATCGGACAGGGCTCCTACGAGCAGTACTTC. Protein: CASSIGQGSYEQYF.

This clone was picked up a small number of times. The chain combines TRBV6-8 with TRBJ2-1, with D tentatively TRBD2 (6 bases). The CDR3 runs 16 residues. V was trimmed by 4 bases and J by 9 bases, leaving 22 bases between them. The germline CDR1 and CDR2 sequences are MNHGY and SAAAGT. CDR3: CASSSSAGSWISEQFF. CDR3 DNA: TGTGCCAGCAGTTCCTCGGCGGGGAGCTGGATCAGTGAGCAGTTCTTC.

This clone has just a few counts. The chain joins TRBV6-8 to TRBJ1-2; no clear D gene. Germline CDR1 is MNHGY and CDR2 is SAAAGT. The CDR3 consists of 15 residues. Trimming removed 0 bases from V and 5 bases from J, with 13 bases in between. CDR3 amino acids: CASSYSEENTYGYTF. In DNA, the CDR3 is TGTGCCAGCAGTTACTCAGAGGAGAACACATATGGCTACACCTTC.

This chain connects TRBV11-1 to TRBJ2-4; 7 bases are shared with TRBD1. The V gene's germline CDR1 is SGHAT and CDR2 FQDESV (reference sequence). The CDR3 contains 15 residues. V gave up 6 bases and J gave up 0 bases; unmatched junction bases: 5. CDR3 nucleotides: TGTGCCAGCAGTCAAAAGGGGGCAGCCAAAAACATTCAGTACTTC. Its protein product is CASSQKGAAKNIQYF. Based on the CDR3 plus reference TRBV11-1 and TRBJ2-4, the full variable domain is EAEVAQSPRYKITEKSQAVAFWCDPISGHATLYWYRQILGQGPELLVQFQDESVVDDSQLPKDRFSAERLKGVDSTLKIQPAELGDSAMYLCASSQKGAAKNIQYFGAGTRLSVL.

V gene TRBV6-8 combines with J gene TRBJ1-3; D is unresolved. V was cut by 5 bases and J by 0 bases, with 11 bases left in between. This CDR3 contains 15 residues. CDR1 MNHGY and CDR2 SAAAGT come from the germline V gene. The CDR3 here is CASSVTEASGNTIYF. The CDR3 DNA reads as TGTGCCAGCAGTGTCACAGAAGCCTCTGGAAACACCATATATTTT.

The V gene is TRBV18, the J gene TRBJ2-2, with TRBD2 matching 10 bases. With 7 bases clipped from V and 2 bases from J, the junction kept 7 bases outside the gene matches. Germline-derived CDR1 and CDR2 are KGHSH and LQKENI. The CDR3 loop spans 16 amino acids. CDR3: CASLRSSGRNTGELFF. CDR3 nucleotide sequence: TGTGCCAGCTTACGTTCTAGCGGGAGAAACACCGGGGAGCTGTTTTTT.

J is TRBJ2-1 and V is TRBV30; tentatively, D is TRBD2 (6 bases). Between the trimmed V and J ends, which lost 5 bases and 8 bases, there was a span of 13 bases. Germline lookup yields CDR1 GTSNPN and CDR2 SVGIG (reference sequence). This CDR3 is 12 amino acids long. The CDR3: CAWGDSGDEQFF. The CDR3, as DNA: TGTGCCTGGGGGGACTCTGGGGATGAGCAGTTCTTC.

This clone was seen many times. V and J are TRBV6-8 and TRBJ2-1, with TRBD2 identical over 9 bases. CDR1 and CDR2 (germline): MNHGY, SAAAGT. Trimming at V came to 6 bases and at J to 3 bases, leaving 9 bases not matched to a gene. The CDR3 loop spans 16 amino acids. Written as DNA, the CDR3 is TGTGCCAGCAGGGCGGGAGGGCCTTACCACTACAATGAGCAGTTCTTC. Protein product: CASRAGGPYHYNEQFF.

The chain's CDR3 is CAWSATGQPYEQYF. Written as DNA, the CDR3 is TGTGCCTGGAGCGCGACCGGACAGCCATACGAGCAGTACTTC. This rearrangement joins TRBV30 to TRBJ2-7; the D gene is possibly TRBD1 (6 bases). The CDR3 covers 14 residues. The V end lost 3 bases, the J end lost 4 bases, and 16 bases lay between the germline ends. The germline V gene has CDR1 GTSNPN and CDR2 SVGIG (reference sequence).

V gene TRBV7-6 combines with J gene TRBJ2-1; D ambiguous. Germline lookup yields CDR1 SGHVS and CDR2 FNYEAQ. V dropped 1 base and J dropped 3 bases, with 13 bases sitting between them. The CDR3 consists of 16 residues. The DNA of the CDR3 is TGTGCCAGCAGCTTAGTTCGGGTGGCCGTCTACAATGAGCAGTTCTTC. Its protein is CASSLVRVAVYNEQFF.

This clone was recorded at least ten times. The chain couples TRBV7-5 to TRBJ1-5; the D call in the table, TRBD1, was not verified against the DNA. TRBV7-5 is noted as a pseudogene. This CDR3 spans 14 amino acids. The chain's CDR3 is CASSLNPGDQPQHF. In DNA, the CDR3 is TGTGCCAGCAGCTTAAACCCAGGGGATCAGCCCCAGCATTTT.

V gene TRBV29-1 combines with J gene TRBJ1-5; no clear D. This CDR3 region has 12 residues. The germline CDR1 and CDR2 sequences are SQVTM and ANQGSEA. The V end was cut by 4 bases, the J end by 4 bases, with 8 bases between. The CDR3: CSVVWENQPQHF. CDR3 nucleotide sequence: TGCAGCGTTGTGTGGGAGAATCAGCCCCAGCATTTT.